This is a list of T cell receptor beta chains from one sample in a study of blood T cell repertoires in COVID-19. Profiling relied on immunoSEQ multiplex PCR, and the TCRdb table lists in-frame clones only, not all of them. Counted here are more than 200,000 clones, around four fifths occurring once; the ten biggest clones make up 8.6%. Sequences were obtained from peripheral blood. The receptor set was obtained from a man in his forties or fifties with active or convalescent COVID-19. CDR3s include the opening cysteine and the closing phenylalanine or tryptophan. Fields, in order: J gene, V gene, D gene, clone size, CDR3 DNA, CDR3 protein. A D gene is named only where the DNA matches it firmly. Rows give clone size only sometimes, using once, few, many, or a class for an expanded clone.

j_call: TRBJ2-7; v_call: TRBV3-1/TRBV3-2; d_call: TRBD2; clone_size: few; cdr3_nt: TGTGCCAGCAGCCAGCCGGGACTAGCGGGCTACGAGCAGTACTTC; cdr3_aa: CASSQPGLAGYEQYF
j_call: TRBJ1-2; v_call: TRBV7-8; d_call: -; clone_size: -; cdr3_nt: TGTGCCAGCAGCTTAAACAGGGTTTATGGCTACACCTTC; cdr3_aa: CASSLNRVYGYTF
j_call: TRBJ2-3; v_call: TRBV24-1; d_call: TRBD1; clone_size: -; cdr3_nt: TGTGCCACCAGTCGGACAGGGGCCACTAGCACAGATACGCAGTATTTT; cdr3_aa: CATSRTGATSTDTQYF
j_call: TRBJ2-2; v_call: TRBV11-2; d_call: TRBD2; clone_size: -; cdr3_nt: TGTGCCAGCAGCTCAAACGGCGGACTAGCGGGTGGTACCGGGGAGCTGTTTTTT; cdr3_aa: CASSSNGGLAGGTGELFF
j_call: TRBJ2-7; v_call: TRBV5-1; d_call: -; clone_size: -; cdr3_nt: TGCGCCAGCAGCCCCGGGGGGACAGGTAACTACGAGCAGTACTTC; cdr3_aa: CASSPGGTGNYEQYF
j_call: TRBJ1-1; v_call: TRBV10-1; d_call: TRBD1; clone_size: -; cdr3_nt: TGCGCCAGCAGCCCCAGGACAGGGGGAGGTTGGACTGAAGCTTTCTTT; cdr3_aa: CASSPRTGGGWTEAFF
j_call: TRBJ2-1; v_call: TRBV24-1; d_call: TRBD2; clone_size: -; cdr3_nt: TGTGCCACCAGTGATTTTACTAGCGCGGGCTCCTACAATGAGCAGTTCTTC; cdr3_aa: CATSDFTSAGSYNEQFF
j_call: TRBJ2-3; v_call: TRBV11-2; d_call: TRBD1; clone_size: once; cdr3_nt: TGTGCCAGCAGCCTAAGACAGGGGAACACAGATACGCAGTATTTT; cdr3_aa: CASSLRQGNTDTQYF
j_call: TRBJ1-3; v_call: TRBV19; d_call: -; clone_size: few; cdr3_nt: TGTGCCAGTGGGGGCGAGCGGGAGCACTCTGGAAACACCATATATTTT; cdr3_aa: CASGGEREHSGNTIYF
j_call: TRBJ2-2; v_call: TRBV18; d_call: -; clone_size: -; cdr3_nt: TGTGCCAGCTCACCAAGCCAGGCAACCGGGGAGCTGTTTTTT; cdr3_aa: CASSPSQATGELFF
j_call: TRBJ1-2; v_call: TRBV7-2; d_call: TRBD1; clone_size: -; cdr3_nt: TGTGCCAGCAGCCTGTCCTCAGGGGGAGACCGGGGTTACACCTTC; cdr3_aa: CASSLSSGGDRGYTF
j_call: TRBJ1-1; v_call: TRBV2; d_call: -; clone_size: -; cdr3_nt: TGTGCCAGCAGTGACATGGCAGGGTTTACTGAAGCTTTCTTT; cdr3_aa: CASSDMAGFTEAFF
j_call: TRBJ2-2; v_call: TRBV27; d_call: TRBD2; clone_size: -; cdr3_nt: TGTGCCAGCAGTTTATCGGGTCTTAGCGGGGGGACACAAACCGGGGAGCTGTTTTTT; cdr3_aa: CASSLSGLSGGTQTGELFF
j_call: TRBJ1-6; v_call: TRBV5-6; d_call: -; clone_size: -; cdr3_nt: TGTGCCAGCAGCTCCTACAGGACGGCGTATAATTCACCCCTCCACTTT; cdr3_aa: CASSSYRTAYNSPLHF
j_call: TRBJ1-5; v_call: TRBV6-5; d_call: -; clone_size: -; cdr3_nt: TGTGCCAGCAGTTACCAGGGTAATCAGCCCCAGCATTTT; cdr3_aa: CASSYQGNQPQHF
j_call: TRBJ2-2; v_call: TRBV7-2; d_call: TRBD2; clone_size: -; cdr3_nt: TGTGCCAGCAGCTTAGGGAGTCTAGCGGGGGTCGGCGGGGAGCTGTTTTTT; cdr3_aa: CASSLGSLAGVGGELFF
j_call: TRBJ1-1; v_call: TRBV11-2; d_call: -; clone_size: -; cdr3_nt: TGTGCCAGCAGCTTAGATTGGGGGGAAAAAGCTTTCTTT; cdr3_aa: CASSLDWGEKAFF
j_call: TRBJ1-4; v_call: TRBV6-5; d_call: TRBD1; clone_size: once; cdr3_nt: TGTGCCAGCACCCCGACAGGGAAGGGTGAAAAACTGTTTTTT; cdr3_aa: CASTPTGKGEKLFF
j_call: TRBJ1-2; v_call: TRBV30; d_call: -; clone_size: -; cdr3_nt: TGTGCCTGGACAGGGTATCGTGGCTACACCTTC; cdr3_aa: CAWTGYRGYTF
j_call: TRBJ1-1; v_call: TRBV2; d_call: TRBD1; clone_size: -; cdr3_nt: TGTGCCAGCAGTGATCCAGGGGGCTTCGGAACTGAAGCTTTCTTT; cdr3_aa: CASSDPGGFGTEAFF
j_call: TRBJ1-2; v_call: TRBV27; d_call: -; clone_size: once; cdr3_nt: TGTGCCAGCAGGCAACAGGGAAGTGATGGCTACACCTTC; cdr3_aa: CASRQQGSDGYTF
j_call: TRBJ1-2; v_call: TRBV2; d_call: -; clone_size: -; cdr3_nt: TGTGCCAGCAGTGAAGCGGGAGAGGCCTATGGCTACACCTTC; cdr3_aa: CASSEAGEAYGYTF
j_call: TRBJ1-5; v_call: TRBV6-2/TRBV6-3; d_call: -; clone_size: -; cdr3_nt: TGTGCCAGCAGTTCCCCAGGGCAGCCCCAGCATTTT; cdr3_aa: CASSSPGQPQHF
j_call: TRBJ1-1; v_call: TRBV30; d_call: -; clone_size: -; cdr3_nt: TGTGCCTGGAGTCCCCTAACCACTGAAGCTTTCTTT; cdr3_aa: CAWSPLTTEAFF
j_call: TRBJ1-2; v_call: TRBV3-1/TRBV3-2; d_call: -; clone_size: -; cdr3_nt: TGTGCCAGCAGCCAAAAGTCAACAGGCGACACCTATGGCTACACCTTC; cdr3_aa: CASSQKSTGDTYGYTF
j_call: TRBJ2-2; v_call: TRBV11-3; d_call: TRBD2; clone_size: -; cdr3_nt: TGTGCCAGCAGCTTAGAGGCTAGCGGGGGGAATTCCGGGGAGCTGTTTTTT; cdr3_aa: CASSLEASGGNSGELFF
j_call: TRBJ1-2; v_call: TRBV9; d_call: -; clone_size: -; cdr3_nt: TGTGCCAGCAGCGTAGATTCCAGGGGTGGCGGCTACACCTTC; cdr3_aa: CASSVDSRGGGYTF